This TCR beta chain was captured in a study of blood T cell repertoires in COVID-19. At the level of the study: Sources were T cells, B-cell-depleted T cells, or PBMCs; the material itself was cDNA or gDNA.

The CDR3 loop spans 12 amino acids. The V end lost 5 bases, the J end lost 3 bases, and 7 bases lay between the germline ends. Germline CDR1 and CDR2: SEHNR and FQNEAQ (reference sequence). Original processing notes: Nucleated cell counts were estimated from reference gene primer amplification. Some clones are missing from TCRdb's copy, which holds only in-frame ones; the method was immunoSEQ multiplex PCR. The V and J calls and clone size are taken from that table; D and trimming were inferred from the DNA. The sample has 150,000 to 200,000 clones, around 86% seen once. This sequence originates from a man aged 40-49 years with active or convalescent COVID-19. The chain links TRBV7-9 to TRBJ2-5; unclear D gene. Material for sequencing was peripheral blood. The CDR3 loop reads CASSLTEETQYF. Written as DNA, the CDR3 is TGTGCCAGCAGCCTAACAGAAGAGACCCAGTACTTC.